These T cell receptor beta chains were read from a single sample in a study of radiation and T cells in renal cell carcinoma. TCRdb's table, derived via immunoSEQ multiplex PCR, lists solely in-frame clones and lacks some. This repertoire shows 150,000 or so clones, 88% found once; its top ten account for about 4.3%. The source material was blood, sampled from a patient whose treatment included radiotherapy and nephrectomy. The receptors stem from a woman aged 65 to 85 with renal cell carcinoma. The CDR3 runs from the conserved cysteine through the conserved F or W. A D gene is named only where the DNA matches it firmly. Some rows mark clone size as missing; the rest say once, few, many or name a class of expanded clone.

- | TRBJ1-2 | - | TRBV4-2 | CASSRKPGDGYGYTF | TGTGCCAGCAGCCGAAAGCCAGGGGACGGCTATGGCTACACCTTC
- | TRBJ1-2 | - | TRBV27 | CASSSGLDYGYTF | TGTGCCAGCAGTTCAGGGTTGGACTATGGCTACACCTTC
- | TRBJ1-2 | - | TRBV2 | CASSEDYGYTF | TGTGCCAGCAGTGAAGACTATGGCTACACCTTC
once | TRBJ1-2 | - | TRBV5-6 | CASSLVGQGLSYGYTF | TGTGCCAGCAGCTTGGTCGGGCAGGGGTTAAGTTATGGCTACACCTTC
- | TRBJ1-1 | TRBD1 | TRBV27 | CASGRGQGNTEAFF | TGTGCCAGCGGCAGAGGACAGGGTAACACTGAAGCTTTCTTT
- | TRBJ2-6 | - | TRBV19 | CASSIDLGILSGANVLTF | TGTGCCAGTAGTATTGATTTAGGGATCCTCTCTGGGGCCAACGTCCTGACTTTC
- | TRBJ2-2 | TRBD1 | TRBV5-1 | CASSLVGTGDTGELFF | TGCGCCAGCAGCTTGGTCGGGACAGGGGACACCGGGGAGCTGTTTTTT
- | TRBJ2-5 | - | TRBV27 | CASSPRDSTRTQYF | TGTGCCAGCAGTCCCCGGGACTCGACTCGGACCCAGTACTTC
- | TRBJ2-3 | - | TRBV9 | CASSIDSRAADTQYF | TGTGCCAGCAGCATCGATTCTAGGGCCGCGGATACGCAGTATTTT
- | TRBJ1-4 | - | TRBV18 | CASSPPGAGEKLFF | TGTGCCAGCTCACCACCAGGGGCGGGTGAAAAACTGTTTTTT
- | TRBJ2-5 | - | TRBV18 | CASSPPGVQTQYF | TGTGCCAGCTCACCCCCAGGGGTGCAGACCCAGTACTTC
- | TRBJ1-2 | - | TRBV28 | CASSSNRDNYGYTF | TGTGCCAGCAGTTCAAACAGGGATAACTATGGCTACACCTTC
- | TRBJ2-3 | TRBD1 | TRBV30 | CAWTTGTDTQYF | TGTGCCTGGACGACAGGGACAGATACGCAGTATTTT
- | TRBJ2-7 | - | TRBV2 | CASSGGGRLSYEQYF | TGTGCCAGCAGTGGGGGCGGCCGGCTCTCCTACGAGCAGTACTTC
- | TRBJ1-1 | TRBD1 | TRBV7-6 | CASSPTRGGLNTEAFF | TGTGCCAGCAGCCCAACCAGGGGGGGGCTAAACACTGAAGCTTTCTTT
few | TRBJ1-1 | - | TRBV29-1 | CSVGGYTEAFF | TGCAGCGTTGGAGGGTACACTGAAGCTTTCTTT
- | TRBJ1-5 | TRBD1 | TRBV19 | CASSTLQGIQHF | TGTGCCAGTAGTACCCTACAGGGGATCCAGCATTTT
- | TRBJ1-6 | - | TRBV6-6 | CASSYPSGPNSPLHF | TGTGCCAGCAGTTACCCGTCAGGGCCGAATTCACCCCTCCACTTT
- | TRBJ2-3 | - | TRBV7-9 | CASSLFPDTQYF | TGTGCCAGCAGCTTATTTCCTGATACGCAGTATTTT
- | TRBJ1-1 | - | TRBV21-1 | CASSNEGMNTEAFF | TGTGCCAGCAGCAACGAGGGAATGAACACTGAAGCTTTCTTT
- | TRBJ2-2 | TRBD1 | TRBV7-9 | CASSLGDRATGELFF | TGTGCCAGCAGCTTAGGGGACAGGGCCACCGGGGAGCTGTTTTTT
- | TRBJ2-5 | - | TRBV7-9 | CASSGNNQETQYF | TGTGCCAGCAGCGGGAACAATCAAGAGACCCAGTACTTC
- | TRBJ2-6 | - | TRBV19 | CASSPRPGDGANVLTF | TGTGCCAGTAGTCCAAGGCCAGGGGACGGGGCCAACGTCCTGACTTTC
- | TRBJ1-6 | - | TRBV10-3 | CAISRQENSPLHF | TGTGCCATCAGCCGACAGGAGAATTCACCCCTCCACTTT
- | TRBJ2-3 | TRBD2 | TRBV5-1 | CASSLGAGVTDTQYF | TGCGCCAGCAGCTTGGGAGCGGGAGTCACAGATACGCAGTATTTT
- | TRBJ2-7 | TRBD2 | TRBV28 | CASSLGTRSYEQYF | TGTGCCAGCAGTTTAGGGACTAGATCCTACGAGCAGTACTTC
few | TRBJ1-5 | - | TRBV30 | CAWSVGGANQPQHF | TGTGCCTGGAGTGTAGGGGGGGCCAATCAGCCCCAGCATTTT
- | TRBJ2-7 | - | TRBV7-9 | CASSTPGTTGEQYF | TGTGCCAGCAGCACCCCCGGGACGACGGGGGAGCAGTACTTC
- | TRBJ2-1 | TRBD2 | TRBV29-1 | CSVERAGEWNEQFF | TGCAGCGTTGAACGGGCGGGGGAATGGAATGAGCAGTTCTTC
- | TRBJ2-5 | TRBD2 | TRBV5-1 | CASSLVSGGPEETQYF | TGCGCCAGCAGCTTGGTTAGCGGGGGGCCGGAAGAGACCCAGTACTTC
- | TRBJ2-5 | - | TRBV2 | CASTGFSGLQETQYF | TGTGCCAGCACTGGTTTCTCGGGGCTTCAAGAGACCCAGTACTTC
- | TRBJ1-5 | - | TRBV6-1 | CASRDISSNQPQHF | TGTGCCAGCAGGGACATATCGAGCAATCAGCCCCAGCATTTT
- | TRBJ2-3 | - | TRBV4-1 | CASSPGISTDTQYF | TGCGCCAGCAGCCCGGGGATTAGCACAGATACGCAGTATTTT
- | TRBJ1-6 | - | TRBV6-1 | CAISESDPGMNSPLHF | TGTGCCATCAGTGAGTCCGACCCAGGGATGAATTCACCCCTCCACTTT
- | TRBJ1-5 | - | TRBV6-5 | CAARGAPSQPQHF | TGTGCCGCAAGGGGGGCCCCAAGTCAGCCCCAGCATTTT
- | TRBJ1-6 | - | TRBV9 | CASSVAGDNNSPLHF | TGTGCCAGCAGCGTAGCTGGGGATAATAATTCACCCCTCCACTTT
- | TRBJ2-2 | - | TRBV7-2 | CASSLSGTGELFF | TGTGCCAGCAGCTTATCCGGAACCGGGGAGCTGTTTTTT
- | TRBJ1-4 | - | TRBV29-1 | CSAGVGMGEKLFF | TGCAGCGCCGGCGTCGGGATGGGAGAAAAACTGTTTTTT
- | TRBJ1-1 | - | TRBV5-3 | CASSLGVATEAFF | TGTGCCAGCAGTTTGGGGGTGGCCACTGAAGCTTTCTTT
- | TRBJ1-2 | - | TRBV6-5 | CASSYSTPSYGYTF | TGTGCCAGCAGTTACTCAACCCCGTCCTATGGCTACACCTTC
- | TRBJ1-1 | TRBD1 | TRBV15 | CATSVHRGTATEAFF | TGTGCCACCAGCGTACACAGGGGAACGGCGACTGAAGCTTTCTTT